These T cell receptor beta chains were read from a single sample in a study of Ad26.COV2.S vaccination and SARS-CoV-2 variants. Repertoires were generated with immunoSEQ multiplex PCR, while TCRdb's copy carries only in-frame clones and drops some. The profile shows about 390,000 clones, 80% to 90% of them singletons. The specimen was peripheral blood, collected in a trial of Ad26.COV2.S vaccine versus placebo. These receptors came from a person between 18 and 65 years old who received the Ad26.COV2.S COVID-19 vaccine or a placebo. Both conserved end residues are trimmed from each CDR3.

v_gene	j_gene	CDR3aa
TRBV10-1	TRBJ2-3	ASSEWWGTSTDTQY
TRBV29-1	TRBJ2-5	SVDGLAGGQETQY
TRBV2	TRBJ2-3	ASPPRGMSTDTQY
TRBV7-8	TRBJ2-5	ASSRGLGQQETQY
TRBV3-1/TRBV3-2	TRBJ2-2	ASSQVYNTGELF
TRBV7-9	TRBJ2-7	ASSPRVRDSPYEQY
TRBV11-1	TRBJ2-1	ASSRTSGGFNEQF
TRBV14	TRBJ1-1	ASSQDKTGWGEAF
TRBV29-1	TRBJ1-5	SVGQGKHQPQH
TRBV6-5	TRBJ1-2	ASSSNRERGYT
TRBV30	TRBJ2-7	APKGERGLIYEQY
TRBV6-1	TRBJ1-5	ASSEGGGVGGQPQH
TRBV5-6	TRBJ1-5	ASSLGVGPQH
TRBV7-8	TRBJ2-2	ASRLVVPGELF
TRBV30	TRBJ1-6	AWRGDRLGSPLH
TRBV12-5	TRBJ1-5	ASGLDSNQPQH
TRBV6-1	TRBJ1-2	ASSEDLWSLYGYT
TRBV19	TRBJ1-4	ASSIYSGAVLKLF
TRBV6-1	TRBJ1-3	ASSEFGGSSGNTIY
TRBV3-1/TRBV3-2	TRBJ1-5	ASSQGGLSFGSNQPQH
TRBV5-8	TRBJ1-1	ASSLEQQETAF
TRBV6-1	TRBJ1-3	ASQGPGNTIY
TRBV10-2	TRBJ2-3	ASSDLSEFTDTQY
TRBV6-5	TRBJ1-1	ASSWSQGSLEAF
TRBV10-2	TRBJ1-1	ARSRQENTEAF
TRBV19	TRBJ1-3	ASSSRIGRSGNTIY
TRBV7-2	TRBJ1-3	ASSLAVVSGNTIY
TRBV5-6	TRBJ2-7	ASSPGLGGYEQY
TRBV4-1	TRBJ1-4	ASSQAQGREKLF
TRBV19	TRBJ1-4	ASSMGTEKLF
TRBV6-1	TRBJ1-1	ASSEFWSTEAF
TRBV7-8	TRBJ1-2	ASSLGPTGIEGYT
TRBV30	TRBJ1-5	ACSRALECNQPQH
TRBV5-4	TRBJ2-3	ASSLKGTDTQY
TRBV5-1	TRBJ2-7	ASSLSGTSGGLSYEQY
TRBV5-7	TRBJ1-1	ASSLKQMNTEAF
TRBV7-8	TRBJ2-2	ASSQYRTTNTGELF
TRBV11-3	TRBJ2-3	ASSLGRADTQY
TRBV9	TRBJ1-6	ASSKGQLNSPLH
TRBV5-1	TRBJ1-6	ASSRDAGSSYNSPLH
TRBV7-9	TRBJ2-7	ASSLGREQY
TRBV7-9	TRBJ1-1	ASSFTSVNTEAF
TRBV11-1	TRBJ2-3	ASSSPTSGGGDTQY
TRBV6-6	TRBJ2-3	ASSYSLGARTDTQY
TRBV4-1	TRBJ2-3	ASSLSQLLQGGWDTQY
TRBV5-1	TRBJ2-1	ASSASSGGGGEQF
TRBV2	TRBJ1-5	ASSRGGLLGNSNQPQH
TRBV29-1	TRBJ2-1	SVVSYNEQF
TRBV18	TRBJ2-7	ASSRLAGAAYEQY
TRBV19	TRBJ2-4	ASSPAGGIQY
TRBV19	TRBJ2-2	ASSIETGSGELF
TRBV10-3	TRBJ1-4	AISEWGEPNEKLF
TRBV3-1/TRBV3-2	TRBJ2-4	ASSQEAGAPLAKNIQY
TRBV4-1	TRBJ2-7	ASSQGQLNYEQY